The source of this T cell receptor beta chain is a study of shared clonotypes between healthy human individuals. Whole-study context: Samples came from a couple of female and three male donors aged 18 to 49.

TCRdb's copy holds only in-frame clones and misses some; the assay was immunoSEQ multiplex PCR. Counted here are hundreds of thousands of clones, around 77% occurring once; the ten biggest clones make up more than 10%. Germline-derived CDR1 and CDR2 are SGHTA and FQGNSA. Trimming took off 6 bases at V and 0 bases at J, with 15 bases between the two ends. The CDR3 totals 16 residues. Whole-study results and caveats: Represented genetic and exposure-history diversity was restricted by having few donors. Sequencing depth was predicted to influence how clonotypes are shared among donors.

Donors were healthy HIV-negative adults without recently reported acute infections or vaccinations. Turning to this clone: Its antigen remains unidentified.

This chain joins TRBV7-2 and TRBJ2-1; D is possibly TRBD1 (6 bases). Sequencing input: PBMCs. The origin of this receptor is a woman in her thirties or forties in good health. Some clones in this sample may be carry-over from other donors' samples. The CDR3 DNA follows: TGTGCCAGCAGTCCGGACGGACAGAGCTCCTACAATGAGCAGTTCTTC. Protein: CASSPDGQSSYNEQFF.